The 25 T cell receptor beta chains below were found in one sample sequenced in a study of OX40 agonist ivuxolimab in advanced cancers. Assay used: immunoSEQ multiplex PCR; TCRdb lists only in-frame clones, some missing. The sample lists about 35,000 clones; roughly 80% were seen once. The sequencing here drew on CD4+ or CD8+ T cells sorted from blood, taken in a trial of the OX40 agonist ivuxolimab. These receptors were obtained from an adult with an advanced solid tumor such as melanoma, head and neck, liver or kidney cancer.

The rearrangement uses TRBV27 and TRBJ2-5; 10 nucleotides line up with TRBD1. Losses at the gene ends were 2 bases for V and 2 bases for J; bases not matched to a gene: 26. The V gene's germline CDR1 is MNHEY and CDR2 SMNVEV (reference sequence). The CDR3 extends over 23 amino acids. CDR3 residues: CASSLLPGQGPPISPGFQETQYF. The CDR3 nucleotides are TGTGCCAGCAGTTTACTCCCGGGACAGGGGCCCCCCATAAGCCCGGGATTTCAAGAGACCCAGTACTTC.

The gene calls are TRBV7-2 and TRBJ2-7; D might be TRBD1 (6 bases). Per germline, CDR1 SGHTA and CDR2 FQGNSA. Trimming pared 5 bases from V and 3 bases from J, leaving 8 bases between. The CDR3 runs to 12 residues. The DNA of the CDR3 is TGTGCCAGCAGCCCGACAGGCTACGAGCAGTACTTC. Translating gives CASSPTGYEQYF.

There are a few counts of this clone. V is TRBV9 and J is TRBJ1-2; the D gene is possibly TRBD1 (5 bases). CDR3 length: 16 residues. From germline, CDR1 is SGDLS and CDR2 YYNGEE. The V and J ends lost 2 bases and 1 base respectively, with 15 bases between them. The CDR3: CASSVTTDLFNYGYTF. As DNA, the CDR3 is TGTGCCAGCAGCGTGACGACAGACCTCTTTAACTATGGCTACACCTTC.

The chain employs TRBV5-1 and TRBJ1-2; 9 bases map to TRBD1. J was trimmed by 3 bases and V by 0 bases; bases with no gene match: 3. Germline CDR1 reads SGHRS; CDR2 reads YFSETQ. The CDR3 length is 15 residues. The CDR3 region is CASSLVGQGDYGYTF. CDR3 nucleotide sequence: TGCGCCAGCAGCTTGGTGGGACAGGGTGACTATGGCTACACCTTC.

The chain links TRBV5-5 to TRBJ1-1, with D possibly being TRBD1 (5 bases). The V end lost 4 bases, the J end lost 6 bases, and 10 bases lay between the germline ends. The CDR3 extends over 12 amino acids. Germline assignment: CDR1 SGHKS and CDR2 YYEKEE (reference sequence). The CDR3 here is CASSMGLAEAFF. The CDR3 nucleotides are TGTGCCAGCAGCATGGGGCTTGCTGAAGCTTTCTTT.

The rearrangement links TRBV7-9 to TRBJ2-7; 10 positions match TRBD2. V was pared by 1 base and J by 5 bases, with 5 bases of the junction left unmatched. The CDR3 is made up of 15 amino acids. CDR1 is SEHNR, CDR2 FQNEAQ, per germline (reference sequence). CDR3 sequence (DNA): TGTGCCAGCAGCTTAGTCACTAGCGGGAACGACGAGCAGTACTTC. Its protein is CASSLVTSGNDEQYF.

The rearrangement uses TRBV7-9 and TRBJ2-1, with 9 bases identical to TRBD1. The CDR3 totals 13 residues. V lost 5 bases to trimming and J lost 9 bases; unmatched junction nucleotides: 5. Germline CDR1 is SEHNR and CDR2 is FQNEAQ (reference sequence). The CDR3: CASSPGTGIEQFF. The CDR3 DNA reads as TGTGCCAGCAGCCCTGGGACAGGGATTGAGCAGTTCTTC. The complete variable domain, with remaining parts taken from reference TRBV7-9 and TRBJ2-1, reads DTGVSQNPRHKITKRGQNVTFRCDPISEHNRLYWYRQTLGQGPEFLTYFQNEAQLEKSRLLSDRFSAERPKGSFSTLEIQRTEQGDSAMYLCASSPGTGIEQFFGPGTRLTVL.

The CDR3 DNA reads as TGTGCCAGCAGCCAAGACTCAGGACCCCTGCGGGGCTACACCTTC. Translation: CASSQDSGPLRGYTF. The V gene is TRBV4-2, the J gene TRBJ1-2; D remains ambiguous. Germline CDR1 reads LGHNA; CDR2 reads YNFKEQ. Between the trimmed V and J ends, which lost 0 bases and 8 bases, there was a span of 16 bases. The CDR3 runs to 15 residues.

V gene TRBV11-3 combines with J gene TRBJ1-1; the D is unclear. V was clipped by 2 bases and J by 1 base, with 2 bases between them. Looked up from germline, CDR1 is SGHNT and CDR2 is YENEEA. CDR3 length: 12 amino acids. DNA for the CDR3: TGTGCCAGCAGCTTAAAGAACACTGAAGCTTTCTTT. This sequence encodes CASSLKNTEAFF. Combining the CDR3 with reference TRBV11-3 and TRBJ1-1 gives the whole variable domain EAGVVQSPRYKIIEKKQPVAFWCNPISGHNTLYWYLQNLGQGPELLIRYENEEAVDDSQLPKDRFSAERLKGVDSTLKIQPAELGDSAVYLCASSLKNTEAFFGQGTRLTVV.

This clone was counted a single time. This rearrangement joins TRBV28 to TRBJ1-1; D call uncertain. The CDR3 consists of 12 residues. The V gene's germline CDR1 is MDHEN and CDR2 SYDVKM. V gave up 1 base and J gave up 2 bases, with 2 bases separating them. The CDR3 is CASSLYNTEAFF. CDR3 nucleotide sequence: TGTGCCAGCAGTTTATACAACACTGAAGCTTTCTTT.

V and J are TRBV27 and TRBJ2-7, with TRBD1 identical over 11 bases. Germline CDR1 and CDR2: MNHEY and SMNVEV (reference sequence). After removal of 5 bases from V and 4 bases from J, the junction contained 10 bases not matched to a gene. This CDR3 region has 16 residues. CDR3 amino acids: CASSPSRDRGMYEQYF. The CDR3 nucleotides read TGTGCCAGCAGTCCCAGCCGGGACAGGGGGATGTACGAGCAGTACTTC.

The V and J genes are TRBV7-9 and TRBJ2-5, with D tentatively TRBD2 (6 bases). V was shortened by 5 bases and J by 5 bases, with 15 bases between the two germline ends. CDR3 length equals 14 residues. The germline V gene encodes CDR1 SEHNR and CDR2 FQNEAQ (reference sequence). CDR3 in DNA: TGTGCCAGCAGCCCCTCCGGGAGCCAGGAGACCCAGTACTTC. Its translation is CASSPSGSQETQYF.

Relative to its sample, this clone is medium-sized. The V gene is TRBV19, the J gene TRBJ1-2, with D perhaps matching TRBD1 (6 bases). The length of the CDR3 is 16 residues. Germline V gives CDR1 LNHDA, CDR2 SQIVND (reference sequence). Trimming pared 0 bases from V and 4 bases from J, leaving 15 bases between. CDR3 in DNA: TGTGCCAGTAGTATAGAACATCAGGGGTCGGTCTATGGCTACACCTTC. This codes for CASSIEHQGSVYGYTF.

CDR3 residues: CASSPVGETEKLFF. DNA for the CDR3: TGCGCCAGCAGCCCGGTGGGGGAGACAGAAAAACTGTTTTTT. The chain joins TRBV4-1 to TRBJ1-4; tentatively, D is TRBD1 (5 bases). CDR3 length: 14 amino acids. CDR1 is MGHRA, CDR2 YSYEKL, per germline. Between the trimmed V and J ends, which lost 4 bases and 8 bases, there was a span of 14 bases.

J is TRBJ2-1 and V is TRBV4-2, with 8 bases matching TRBD1. Germline V CDR1 and CDR2: LGHNA, YNFKEQ. CDR3 size: 13 residues. Unmatched junction bases numbered 3, after V lost 4 bases and J lost 7 bases. The CDR3 DNA reads as TGTGCCAGCAGCCGCTGGACAGGGAATGAGCAGTTCTTC. Translated, it gives CASSRWTGNEQFF.

The CDR3: CASSNRRTGPLLNEQFF. The CDR3 nucleotides are TGTGCCAGCAGCAACCGGAGGACAGGCCCTTTGCTCAATGAGCAGTTCTTC. This chain joins TRBV21-1 and TRBJ2-1; TRBD1 is the table's D call and was not checked against the DNA. TRBV21-1 is a listed pseudogene. The CDR3 is 17 amino acids.

The chain joins TRBV2 to TRBJ2-7, with 7 nucleotides matching TRBD2. Trimming took 0 bases from V and 4 from J; bases not matched to a gene: 9. The CDR3 contains 16 residues. Per germline, CDR1 SNHLY and CDR2 FYNNEI. The CDR3 reads CASSEALLDGGYEQYF. The CDR3 DNA follows: TGTGCCAGCAGTGAAGCGCTTCTGGACGGGGGGTACGAGCAGTACTTC.

This clone was found once. The gene calls are TRBV28 and TRBJ2-7; D is possibly TRBD1 (5 bases). The CDR3 has 14 amino acids. Trimming stripped 6 bases from V and 2 bases from J, with 14 bases between. The germline CDR1 and CDR2 sequences are MDHEN and SYDVKM. This CDR3 is CASRSPGRPYEQYF. Here the CDR3 DNA reads TGTGCCAGCAGAAGCCCAGGGCGGCCCTACGAGCAGTACTTC.

This chain joins TRBV7-8 and TRBJ2-7; no definite D call. V lost 4 bases to trimming and J lost 5 bases, with 6 bases between them. The CDR3 length is 11 residues. The germline V gene has CDR1 SGHVS and CDR2 FQNEAQ. In DNA form, the CDR3 reads TGTGCCAGCAGCTCGACTCACGAGCAGTACTTC. Its protein is CASSSTHEQYF.

V and J are TRBV19 and TRBJ1-5; 7 positions match TRBD1. J gave up 4 bases and V 7 bases, and 19 bases lay outside the gene matches. The CDR3 runs to 18 residues. Germline values: CDR1 LNHDA, CDR2 SQIVND (reference sequence). The CDR3 is CASMYSLVRDRENQPQHF. The CDR3 DNA reads TGTGCCAGTATGTATTCGTTGGTCCGGGACAGAGAAAATCAGCCCCAGCATTTT.

This chain links TRBV9 with TRBJ2-2, with 8 bases lining up with TRBD2. This CDR3 region has 19 residues. Germline loops: CDR1 SGDLS, CDR2 YYNGEE. V shed 3 bases and J 4 bases; nucleotides not matched to a gene: 17. Written as DNA, the CDR3 is TGTGCCAGCAGCGGAGGGCCCCCGGCAGCGGGAGATCCCACCGGGGAGCTGTTTTTT. Protein sequence: CASSGGPPAAGDPTGELFF.

This clone was picked up one time. J is TRBJ2-7 and V is TRBV19; TRBD1 matches 9 bases. The V segment lost 5 bases and the J segment 3 bases; nucleotides outside the gene matches: 8. The CDR3 sequence is 15 residues long. Germline CDR1 and CDR2: LNHDA and SQIVND (reference sequence). The CDR3 DNA follows: TGTGCCAGTAGTTTCGGGACAGGGCAAATCTACGAGCAGTACTTC. Its translation: CASSFGTGQIYEQYF.

This clone was counted a single time. The chain's CDR3 is CASSLGTGINTEAFF. The DNA of the CDR3 is TGTGCCAGCAGCTTAGGGACAGGAATTAACACTGAAGCTTTCTTT. This rearrangement joins TRBV7-2 to TRBJ1-1, with 7 positions matching TRBD1. V lost 1 base and J lost 2; bases outside the gene matches: 4. This CDR3 spans 15 amino acids. Germline lookup yields CDR1 SGHTA and CDR2 FQGNSA.

The chain combines TRBV29-1 with TRBJ2-2, with 7 positions matching TRBD1. The length of the CDR3 is 15 residues. Germline V gives CDR1 SQVTM, CDR2 ANQGSEA. The junction had 7 bases not matched to a gene; V was cut back by 0 bases and J by 6 bases. The CDR3 loop reads CSVEEVRGRPGELFF. The CDR3 DNA sequence: TGCAGCGTTGAAGAGGTTAGGGGGCGTCCCGGGGAGCTGTTTTTT.

The chain is built from TRBV30 and TRBJ1-2, with 8 bases lining up with TRBD1. There are 14 residues in the CDR3. Looked up from germline, CDR1 is GTSNPN and CDR2 is SVGIG (reference sequence). Losses at the gene ends were 3 bases for V and 4 bases for J; bases not matched to a gene: 7. In DNA form, the CDR3 reads TGTGCCTGGAGGGACAGGGCAAGCCTCTATGGCTACACCTTC. This sequence encodes CAWRDRASLYGYTF.